This T cell receptor beta chain derives from a study of cytomegalovirus exposure and HLA in healthy donors. Study-level results: TCR beta sequences reportedly predicted most subjects' HLA-A and HLA-B alleles accurately. CMV serostatus was the only immune exposure information that was available.

The study ran its PCR with 60 Vbeta and 13 Jbeta primers. Profiled with immunoSEQ multiplex PCR; TCRdb holds only in-frame clones, not every one. The sample shows over 150,000 clones, 79% of them seen only once. The CDR3 extends over 16 amino acids. Germline lookup yields CDR1 MDHEN and CDR2 SYDVKM. V lost 6 bases, J lost 1 base, and 11 bases stayed unmatched. Concerning this clone: As yet, its antigen is unknown.

Material: PBMCs. This clonotype was sampled from a man aged 35 to 55 in good health and CMV-seronegative. The J gene is TRBJ2-5, the V gene TRBV28; 7 bases are shared with TRBD2. The DNA for the CDR3 is TGTGCCAGCAGCATAGGCGGGAGTAGAACCCAAGAGACCCAGTACTTC. Translation: CASSIGGSRTQETQYF.